Presented here are 22 T cell receptor beta chains from one specimen sequenced in a study of CD8 T cells in ankylosing spondylitis. Whole-study results and caveats: It appeared that ankylosing spondylitis blood was characterized by a TCR beta motif of about eight highly homologous variants.

These TCRs are of unknown antigen specificity. In TCRdb, the 5' RACE reads were re-called with MiXCR into one record per CDR3 protein. This table has 330,000 or so distinct CDR3 sequences, 6.5% to 10% appearing once. Sequenced sample: blood, either unsorted or a sorted T cell fraction (not recorded which). All receptors come from a male donor with ankylosing spondylitis.

The chain carries TRBV27 and TRBJ2-3, with 10 bases that match TRBD1. This CDR3 comprises 19 residues. The V gene end was trimmed by 1 base and the J gene end by 3 bases; junction bases not matched to a gene: 13. CDR1 is MNHEY, CDR2 SMNVEV, per germline (reference sequence). DNA of the CDR3: TGTGCCAGCAGTTTATGGCGGGAGGACCTGGACAGGGGGACAGATACGCAGTATTTT. The encoded protein is CASSLWREDLDRGTDTQYF.

This clonotype occurred many times. This chain uses TRBV6-1 with TRBJ2-1; TRBD2 agrees at 7 bases. The trim removed 3 bases at V and 5 bases at J, leaving 1 base unmatched. The CDR3 consists of 13 residues. Germline CDR1 and CDR2: MNHNS and SASEGT. The CDR3 bases are TGTGCCAGCAGTGACGCGGGGGACAATGAGCAGTTCTTC. Encoded protein: CASSDAGDNEQFF.

The chain joins TRBV12-3 or TRBV12-4 to TRBJ1-1, with D hard to call. The CDR3 length is 12 residues. V was clipped by 3 bases and J by 9 bases, with 11 bases between them. CDR3 coding DNA: TGTGCCAGCAGTTTCGCCTCAAATAAAGCTTTCTTT. It specifies CASSFASNKAFF.

This rearrangement joins TRBV9 to TRBJ2-7, with unresolved D. The CDR3 contains 14 residues. Trimming shortened V by 0 bases and J by 2 bases, and 9 bases separated the two germline ends. Germline values: CDR1 SGDLS, CDR2 YYNGEE. The CDR3 sequence is CASSVAPSTYEQYF. In DNA, the CDR3 is TGTGCCAGCAGCGTAGCTCCCTCGACCTACGAGCAGTACTTC.

As for this clonotype: At one end the junction does not follow the germline gene, possibly because of a read error. V usage is TRBV11-2 and J usage is TRBJ2-1, with 7 bases aligning to TRBD2. The CDR3 runs to 19 residues. The V gene's germline CDR1 is SGHAT and CDR2 FQNNGV. The CDR3 DNA reads TGTGCCAGCAGCTCACATACTAGCGCACTTGTGAGCTCCTACAATGGGCAGTTCTTC. It translates to CASSSHTSALVSSYNGQFF.

The V call is TRBV12-3 or TRBV12-4, the J call TRBJ2-7; the D gene could be TRBD1 or TRBD2 (5 bases each). The CDR3 spans 14 residues. Trimming shortened V by 5 bases and J by 2 bases, and 13 bases separated the two germline ends. In nucleotides, the CDR3 is TGTGCCAGCAGTGGGGACCGTCGAGCCTACGAGCAGTACTTC. Translated: CASSGDRRAYEQYF.

This clonotype was observed at least ten times. The rearrangement links TRBV7-2 to TRBJ1-5; 8 nucleotides line up with TRBD1. Germline CDR1 is SGHTA and CDR2 is FQGNSA. The CDR3 consists of 15 residues. Unmatched junction bases numbered 9, after V lost 5 bases and J lost 6 bases. The DNA for the CDR3 is TGTGCCAGCAGCCCCGGGACAGGCTACGGTCAGCCCCAGCATTTT. Encoded protein: CASSPGTGYGQPQHF. The full variable domain, completed using reference TRBV7-2 and TRBJ1-5, is GAGVSQSPSNKVTEKGKDVELRCDPISGHTALYWYRQSLGQGLEFLIYFQGNSAPDKSGLPSDRFSAERTGGSVSTLTIQRTQQEDSAVYLCASSPGTGYGQPQHFGDGTRLSIL.

This clonotype occurred many times. The chain uses TRBV28 and TRBJ1-2, with 9 nucleotides matching TRBD1. J lost 0 bases, V lost 5 bases, and 1 base had no gene match. CDR1 and CDR2 (germline): MDHEN, SYDVKM. The CDR3 has 14 residues. CDR3 DNA: TGTGCCAGCAGTAGACAGGGGGCTAACTATGGCTACACCTTC. Encoded protein: CASSRQGANYGYTF.

This clonotype was found a few times. The chain links TRBV4-3 to TRBJ1-1; no reliable D call. Between the trimmed V and J ends, which lost 0 bases and 10 bases, there was a span of 12 bases. This CDR3 region has 13 residues. The germline V gene encodes CDR1 LGHNA and CDR2 YSLEER. The CDR3 DNA reads as TGCGCCAGCAGCCAAGATCGGGGAAGTCGAGCTTTCTTT. Its translation: CASSQDRGSRAFF.

This clonotype was detected ten times or more. This chain uses TRBV7-9 with TRBJ2-1; unclear D gene. CDR1 SEHNR and CDR2 FQNEAQ come from the germline V gene (reference sequence). Between the trimmed V and J ends, which lost 5 bases and 2 bases, there was a span of 13 bases. The CDR3 covers 15 residues. The CDR3 DNA reads TGTGCCAGCAGCCCCACCGAGCAAACCTACAATGAGCAGTTCTTC. Amino acids: CASSPTEQTYNEQFF.

This clonotype was counted only a few times. The rearrangement uses TRBV4-1 and TRBJ1-2; possible D gene TRBD1, 5 bases. Germline lookup yields CDR1 MGHRA and CDR2 YSYEKL. This CDR3 has 15 amino acids. Trimming removed 0 bases from V and 11 bases from J, with 19 bases in between. CDR3 in amino acids: CASSQDFQGGMRYTF. CDR3 DNA sequence: TGCGCCAGCAGCCAAGATTTTCAGGGCGGGATGCGGTACACCTTC.

The V call is TRBV29-1, the J call TRBJ1-2, with D possibly matching TRBD1 (5 bases). Germline CDR1 is SQVTM and CDR2 is ANQGSEA. V lost 0 bases and J 8 bases, leaving 16 bases between the germline ends. The CDR3 covers 14 residues. The CDR3, as DNA: TGCAGCGTTGAAGATCGGGTTCGGGGGGAAGGCTACACCTTC. It codes for CSVEDRVRGEGYTF.

The rearrangement links TRBV12-3 or TRBV12-4 to TRBJ1-1; D unclear. Trimming took 3 bases from V and 8 from J, leaving 16 bases between them. This CDR3 contains 14 residues. CDR3 in DNA: TGTGCCAGCAGTTTCGGGAGTAGAGTCGGGGAAGCTTTCTTT. The encoded protein is CASSFGSRVGEAFF.

This clonotype was counted a few times. The chain joins TRBV20-1 to TRBJ1-2, with 7 bases fitting TRBD1. The trim removed 2 bases at V and 7 bases at J, leaving 4 bases unmatched. The CDR3 loop spans 12 amino acids. From germline, CDR1 is DFQATT and CDR2 SNEGSKA (reference sequence). CDR3 bases: TGCAGTGCTAGACCTACAGGGGTTGGCTACACCTTC. Translated: CSARPTGVGYTF.

This clonotype was seen repeatedly, ten times or more. The rearrangement links TRBV5-1 to TRBJ2-7, with a tentative D call TRBD1 (5 bases). Germline V gene sequence: CDR1 SGHRS, CDR2 YFSETQ. CDR3 length equals 15 residues. The V and J ends lost 0 bases and 1 base respectively, with 11 bases between them. CDR3 sequence: CASSLADSTSYEQYF. The CDR3 DNA sequence: TGCGCCAGCAGCTTGGCCGACAGTACGTCCTACGAGCAGTACTTC.

This clonotype was seen more than once but under ten times. The genes are TRBV6-1 and TRBJ2-7; D possibly corresponds to TRBD2 (6 bases). The CDR3 runs 13 residues. From germline, CDR1 is MNHNS and CDR2 SASEGT. V was shortened by 6 bases and J by 2 bases, with 11 bases between the two germline ends. CDR3: CASSDTSTYEQYF. The CDR3 bases are TGTGCCAGCAGCGACACTAGCACCTACGAGCAGTACTTC.

The gene calls are TRBV11-2 and TRBJ1-6, with a possible D match to TRBD1 (6 bases). The length of the CDR3 is 14 residues. Germline loops: CDR1 SGHAT, CDR2 FQNNGV. Trimming took off 0 bases at V and 11 bases at J, with 11 bases between the two ends. The CDR3 coding sequence is TGTGCCAGCAGCTTAGATCGGGGGGCACCACCCCTCCACTTT. The encoded protein is CASSLDRGAPPLHF.

This clonotype was counted ten times or more. The gene calls are TRBV19 and TRBJ1-5; D not resolved. The ends were cut back, 9 bases at V and 3 bases at J, with 9 bases in the middle. CDR3 length: 12 residues. Germline V gene lookup returns CDR1 LNHDA and CDR2 SQIVND (reference sequence). The CDR3: CASSLSNQPQHF. CDR3 DNA sequence: TGTGCCAGCAGTCTGTCCAATCAGCCCCAGCATTTT.

J is TRBJ2-1 and V is TRBV11-2; 7 bases are shared with TRBD1. This CDR3 is 14 amino acids long. V lost 5 bases and J lost 5; bases outside the gene matches: 6. Germline V gene sequence: CDR1 SGHAT, CDR2 FQNNGV. CDR3 nucleotides: TGTGCCAGCAGCGCCCCGGGACAGAACAATGAGCAGTTCTTC. Its protein is CASSAPGQNNEQFF.

The chain employs TRBV6-1 and TRBJ1-1; D unresolved. Per germline, CDR1 MNHNS and CDR2 SASEGT. Trimming shortened V by 6 bases and J by 1 base, and 12 bases separated the two germline ends. The CDR3 is 14 residues long. CDR3 in DNA: TGTGCCAGCAGGGGTCCAGGACCGAACACTGAAGCTTTCTTT. It yields the protein CASRGPGPNTEAFF.

The V and J genes are TRBV29-1 and TRBJ1-2; D not certain. V shed 6 bases and J shed 5 bases, with 7 bases lying between them. CDR3 length: 10 amino acids. Germline V gene lookup returns CDR1 SQVTM and CDR2 ANQGSEA. For the CDR3, the DNA is TGCAGCGTCGGGGAATATGGCTACACCTTC. This codes for CSVGEYGYTF. Full variable domain (remainder filled in from reference TRBV29-1 and TRBJ1-2): SAVISQKPSRDICQRGTSLTIQCQVDSQVTMMFWYRQQPGQSLTLIATANQGSEATYESGFVIDKFPISRPNLTFSTLTVSNMSPEDSSIYLCSVGEYGYTFGSGTRLTVV.

The chain recombines TRBV7-9 with TRBJ2-7; D unclear. CDR1 and CDR2 from the germline V gene are SEHNR and FQNEAQ (reference sequence). V was pared by 3 bases and J by 3 bases, with 9 bases between. The CDR3 extends over 13 amino acids. DNA for the CDR3: TGTGCCAGCAGCTTGTCCGACCTCTACGAGCAGTACTTC. It is translated as CASSLSDLYEQYF.